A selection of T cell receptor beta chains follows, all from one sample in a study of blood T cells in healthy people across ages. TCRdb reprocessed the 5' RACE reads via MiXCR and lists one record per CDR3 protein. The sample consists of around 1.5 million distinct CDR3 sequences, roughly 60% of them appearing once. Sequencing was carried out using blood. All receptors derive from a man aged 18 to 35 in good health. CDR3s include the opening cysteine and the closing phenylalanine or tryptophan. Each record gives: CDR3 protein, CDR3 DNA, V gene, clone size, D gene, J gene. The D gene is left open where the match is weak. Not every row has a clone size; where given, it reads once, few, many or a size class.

CDR3aa: CASSFIGRGYNEQYF
CDR3nt: TGTGCCAGCAGTTTTATCGGGAGGGGCTACAATGAGCAGTACTTC
v_gene: TRBV27
abundance: -
d_gene: TRBD2
j_gene: TRBJ2-5

CDR3aa: CASSQTNSRNTDTQYF
CDR3nt: TGTGCCAGCAGTCAAACCAATAGCAGGAACACAGATACGCAGTATTTT
v_gene: TRBV28
abundance: -
d_gene: -
j_gene: TRBJ2-3

CDR3aa: CSAGSNEQFF
CDR3nt: TGCAGTGCGGGTTCCAATGAGCAGTTCTTC
v_gene: TRBV20-1
abundance: -
d_gene: -
j_gene: TRBJ2-1

CDR3aa: CASSDGRETQYF
CDR3nt: TGTGCCAGCTCAGACGGACGAGAGACCCAGTACTTC
v_gene: TRBV18
abundance: -
d_gene: -
j_gene: TRBJ2-5

CDR3aa: CSDRDRGYNEQFF
CDR3nt: TGCAGCGACCGGGACAGGGGCTACAATGAGCAGTTCTTC
v_gene: TRBV29-1
abundance: -
d_gene: TRBD1
j_gene: TRBJ2-1

CDR3aa: CAISEAPGPLAFF
CDR3nt: TGTGCCATCAGTGAGGCACCAGGACCCCTAGCTTTCTTT
v_gene: TRBV10-3
abundance: -
d_gene: -
j_gene: TRBJ1-1

CDR3aa: CASTSGTGGFEQFF
CDR3nt: TGTGCCAGCACCTCCGGGACAGGGGGCTTTGAGCAGTTCTTC
v_gene: TRBV27
abundance: few
d_gene: TRBD1
j_gene: TRBJ2-1

CDR3aa: CSATPPGLAPYNEQFF
CDR3nt: TGCAGTGCTACTCCCCCCGGACTAGCCCCTTACAATGAGCAGTTCTTC
v_gene: TRBV20-1
abundance: few
d_gene: TRBD2
j_gene: TRBJ2-1

CDR3aa: CASSVQGGSYGYTF
CDR3nt: TGTGCCAGCAGTGTACAGGGGGGGAGCTATGGCTACACCTTC
v_gene: TRBV6-6
abundance: -
d_gene: TRBD1
j_gene: TRBJ1-2

CDR3aa: CASRGANSYNEQFF
CDR3nt: TGTGCCAGCAGGGGGGCCAACTCCTACAATGAGCAGTTCTTC
v_gene: TRBV12-3/TRBV12-4
abundance: -
d_gene: -
j_gene: TRBJ2-1

CDR3aa: CSAPPLGLAGVTDEQFF
CDR3nt: TGCAGTGCCCCTCCCCTGGGACTAGCGGGAGTAACGGATGAGCAGTTCTTC
v_gene: TRBV20-1
abundance: few
d_gene: TRBD2
j_gene: TRBJ2-1

CDR3aa: CASSQSGVQPQHF
CDR3nt: TGTGCCAGCAGCCAATCAGGGGTTCAGCCCCAGCATTTT
v_gene: TRBV12-3/TRBV12-4
abundance: -
d_gene: -
j_gene: TRBJ1-5

CDR3aa: CASSSGWRELEQYF
CDR3nt: TGCGCCAGCAGCTCAGGGTGGCGGGAGCTCGAGCAGTACTTC
v_gene: TRBV5-1
abundance: -
d_gene: TRBD2
j_gene: TRBJ2-7

CDR3aa: CANGRYGYTF
CDR3nt: TGCGCCAATGGTCGCTATGGCTACACCTTC
v_gene: TRBV23-1
abundance: -
d_gene: -
j_gene: TRBJ1-2

CDR3aa: CARGRTAYNEQFF
CDR3nt: TGTGCCAGAGGGCGGACAGCCTACAATGAGCAGTTCTTC
v_gene: TRBV2
abundance: -
d_gene: -
j_gene: TRBJ2-1

CDR3aa: CASSKAELAKNIQYF
CDR3nt: TGTGCCAGCAGCAAAGCGGAACTAGCCAAAAACATTCAGTACTTC
v_gene: TRBV3-1
abundance: -
d_gene: -
j_gene: TRBJ2-4

CDR3aa: CASSHGQQETQYF
CDR3nt: TGTGCCAGCAGCCACGGACAGCAAGAGACCCAGTACTTC
v_gene: TRBV11-2
abundance: -
d_gene: -
j_gene: TRBJ2-5

CDR3aa: CASSNRPMNTEAFF
CDR3nt: TGCGCCAGCAGCAATAGACCGATGAACACTGAAGCTTTCTTT
v_gene: TRBV5-1
abundance: -
d_gene: -
j_gene: TRBJ1-1

CDR3aa: CASSSGQGAIEAFF
CDR3nt: TGCGCCAGCAGCTCTGGACAGGGGGCTATTGAAGCTTTCTTT
v_gene: TRBV5-1
abundance: once
d_gene: TRBD1
j_gene: TRBJ1-1

CDR3aa: CASSVGTGIQETQYF
CDR3nt: TGTGCCAGCAGCGTAGGGACAGGGATCCAAGAGACCCAGTACTTC
v_gene: TRBV9
abundance: few
d_gene: TRBD1
j_gene: TRBJ2-5

CDR3aa: CASSLDFPGRMNTEAFF
CDR3nt: TGTGCCAGCAGCCTAGATTTCCCTGGTAGAATGAACACTGAAGCTTTCTTT
v_gene: TRBV28
abundance: -
d_gene: -
j_gene: TRBJ1-1

CDR3aa: CSAPEPSGSQFIDTQYF
CDR3nt: TGCAGTGCTCCAGAGCCTAGCGGGAGTCAGTTCATAGATACGCAGTATTTT
v_gene: TRBV20-1
abundance: -
d_gene: TRBD2
j_gene: TRBJ2-3

CDR3aa: CASSYSSLTSQYF
CDR3nt: TGTGCCAGCAGTTACTCTAGTTTGACATCTCAGTACTTC
v_gene: TRBV6-5
abundance: -
d_gene: -
j_gene: TRBJ2-4

CDR3aa: CASSIGSQAYEQYF
CDR3nt: TGCGCCAGCAGCATCGGATCGCAGGCCTACGAGCAGTACTTC
v_gene: TRBV5-1
abundance: -
d_gene: -
j_gene: TRBJ2-7

CDR3aa: CASSSPVDFNEQFF
CDR3nt: TGTGCCAGCTCCAGCCCCGTCGACTTCAATGAGCAGTTCTTC
v_gene: TRBV18
abundance: -
d_gene: -
j_gene: TRBJ2-1

CDR3aa: CASSQDISTDTQYF
CDR3nt: TGCGCCAGCAGCCAGGATATAAGCACAGATACGCAGTATTTT
v_gene: TRBV4-3
abundance: -
d_gene: -
j_gene: TRBJ2-3

CDR3aa: CASSLSLAGASYEQYF
CDR3nt: TGTGCCAGCAGCCTTTCACTAGCGGGGGCTTCCTACGAGCAGTACTTC
v_gene: TRBV3-1
abundance: -
d_gene: TRBD2
j_gene: TRBJ2-7

CDR3aa: CASSLVRLQGRETQYF
CDR3nt: TGTGCCAGCAGCTTAGTTCGATTGCAGGGGCGGGAGACCCAGTACTTC
v_gene: TRBV7-9
abundance: once
d_gene: -
j_gene: TRBJ2-5

CDR3aa: CASSDYIPTRELFF
CDR3nt: TGTGCCAGCAGCGACTATATTCCCACCCGGGAGCTGTTTTTT
v_gene: TRBV11-2
abundance: -
d_gene: -
j_gene: TRBJ2-2

CDR3aa: CSARKGIRETQYF
CDR3nt: TGCAGTGCTAGAAAGGGCATTCGGGAGACCCAGTACTTC
v_gene: TRBV20-1
abundance: -
d_gene: -
j_gene: TRBJ2-5

CDR3aa: CASRLGVSGANVLTF
CDR3nt: TGTGCCAGCAGACTCGGGGTCTCTGGGGCCAACGTCCTGACTTTC
v_gene: TRBV7-9
abundance: -
d_gene: -
j_gene: TRBJ2-6

CDR3aa: CAIRTLREVEEETQYF
CDR3nt: TGTGCCATCAGGACTTTGCGGGAGGTGGAAGAAGAGACCCAGTACTTC
v_gene: TRBV10-3
abundance: few
d_gene: TRBD2
j_gene: TRBJ2-5